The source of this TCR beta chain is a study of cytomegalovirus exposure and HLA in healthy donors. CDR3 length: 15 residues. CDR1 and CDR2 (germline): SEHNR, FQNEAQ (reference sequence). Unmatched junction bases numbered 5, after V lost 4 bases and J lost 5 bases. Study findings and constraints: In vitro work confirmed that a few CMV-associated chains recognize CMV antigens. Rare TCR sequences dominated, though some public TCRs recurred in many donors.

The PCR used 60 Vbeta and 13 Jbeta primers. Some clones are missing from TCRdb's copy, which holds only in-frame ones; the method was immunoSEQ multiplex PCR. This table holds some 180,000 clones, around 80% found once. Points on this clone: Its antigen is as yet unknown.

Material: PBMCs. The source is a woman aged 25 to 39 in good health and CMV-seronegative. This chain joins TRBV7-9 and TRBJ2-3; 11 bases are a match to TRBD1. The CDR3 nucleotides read TGTGCCAGCAGCTCGGGACAGGGGGTGGGAGATACGCAGTATTTT. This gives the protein CASSSGQGVGDTQYF. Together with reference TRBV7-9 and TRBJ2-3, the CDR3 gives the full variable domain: DTGVSQNPRHKITKRGQNVTFRCDPISEHNRLYWYRQTLGQGPEFLTYFQNEAQLEKSRLLSDRFSAERPKGSFSTLEIQRTEQGDSAMYLCASSSGQGVGDTQYFGPGTRLTVL.